These T cell receptor beta chains were read from a single sample in a study of CD8+CD57+ T cells in acquired aplastic anemia. One entry per CDR3 protein results from TCRdb running MiXCR on the reads. The data contain 200,000 to 250,000 distinct CDR3 sequences, roughly 35% of them seen just once; the ten biggest clones take up roughly 1.1%. The sequenced material came from sorted CD4+, CD8+, or CD8+CD57+ T cells (not recorded which) from PBMCs. These receptors were obtained from a human donor in good health, serving as a control. Both conserved end residues are part of each CDR3. Clone size is shown for a subset of rows, as once, few, many or a class of expanded clone.

j_call: TRBJ2-7
v_call: TRBV7-9
clone_size: many
cdr3_aa: CASSLGPEQYF

j_call: TRBJ1-2
v_call: TRBV14
clone_size: many
cdr3_aa: CASSQVVGKGYGYTF

j_call: TRBJ1-2
v_call: TRBV2
clone_size: few
cdr3_aa: CASSELQGAGGYTF

j_call: TRBJ1-2
v_call: TRBV2
clone_size: once
cdr3_aa: CASSQEDGVGYGYTF

j_call: TRBJ1-5
v_call: TRBV7-3
clone_size: .
cdr3_aa: CASSSGRNNQPQHF

j_call: TRBJ2-1
v_call: TRBV5-1
clone_size: .
cdr3_aa: CASSSTLLAGGQAYNEQFF

j_call: TRBJ1-5
v_call: TRBV15
clone_size: many
cdr3_aa: CATSSPTGGSNQPQHF

j_call: TRBJ1-4
v_call: TRBV6-1
clone_size: few
cdr3_aa: CASSEGWGLGEKLFF

j_call: TRBJ2-3
v_call: TRBV9
clone_size: many
cdr3_aa: CASSVAGEFFDTDTQYF

j_call: TRBJ2-7
v_call: TRBV7-9
clone_size: many
cdr3_aa: CASSYVGSRSGEQYF

j_call: TRBJ2-5
v_call: TRBV5-1
clone_size: many
cdr3_aa: CASSSGTLETQYF

j_call: TRBJ1-1
v_call: TRBV2
clone_size: many
cdr3_aa: CASSSDRRKAFF

j_call: TRBJ1-2
v_call: TRBV6-6
clone_size: many
cdr3_aa: CASSYTATPIYGYTF

j_call: TRBJ2-7
v_call: TRBV11-2
clone_size: many
cdr3_aa: CASSLDWSANSYEQYF

j_call: TRBJ2-7
v_call: TRBV10-3
clone_size: .
cdr3_aa: CAISEPGHIDYEQYF

j_call: TRBJ2-7
v_call: TRBV11-2
clone_size: .
cdr3_aa: CASSLGRGILSAFYEQYF

j_call: TRBJ1-2
v_call: TRBV29-1
clone_size: .
cdr3_aa: CSVGEGGFYGYTF

j_call: TRBJ1-2
v_call: TRBV19
clone_size: many
cdr3_aa: CASSTPLGVSGYTF

j_call: TRBJ1-4
v_call: TRBV5-1
clone_size: .
cdr3_aa: CASSLLSGTGEEKLFF

j_call: TRBJ2-7
v_call: TRBV19
clone_size: few
cdr3_aa: CASRGTAEQYF

j_call: TRBJ1-3
v_call: TRBV5-6
clone_size: .
cdr3_aa: CASSFGTASGNAIYF

j_call: TRBJ2-1
v_call: TRBV25-1
clone_size: .
cdr3_aa: CASSEQGFEQFF

j_call: TRBJ2-5
v_call: TRBV10-1
clone_size: many
cdr3_aa: CASSDITDKKETQYF

j_call: TRBJ1-6
v_call: TRBV20-1
clone_size: few
cdr3_aa: CSATPGGNSPLHF

j_call: TRBJ1-2
v_call: TRBV2
clone_size: .
cdr3_aa: CASREDRGADGYTF

j_call: TRBJ1-2
v_call: TRBV6-5
clone_size: few
cdr3_aa: CASSYQLGRLSYGYTF

j_call: TRBJ2-7
v_call: TRBV15
clone_size: many
cdr3_aa: CATSGAEGGSYEQYF

j_call: TRBJ1-2
v_call: TRBV19
clone_size: many
cdr3_aa: CASSIVAVRDYGYTF

j_call: TRBJ2-6
v_call: TRBV2
clone_size: .
cdr3_aa: CASSQQGALGANVLTF

j_call: TRBJ2-3
v_call: TRBV5-1
clone_size: few
cdr3_aa: CASSTLAGGETDTQYF